Below are 21 T cell receptor beta chains sequenced from a single sample in a study of cytomegalovirus exposure and HLA in healthy donors. 60 Vbeta and 13 Jbeta primers were used in PCR. The protocol was immunoSEQ multiplex PCR, while the TCRdb copy is restricted to in-frame clones and leaves out a portion. The sample comprises roughly 100,000 clones, approximately 79% of which are singletons, and around a fifth rests with the top ten. The sample taken for sequencing was PBMCs. These receptors all stem from a woman aged 55-70 years in good health and CMV-seropositive.

The CDR3 DNA reads as TGCGCCAGCAGCCTCGCAGTCGGGGGTTCCTACAATGAGCAGTTCTTC. This gives the protein CASSLAVGGSYNEQFF. V usage is TRBV5-1 and J usage is TRBJ2-1, with a possible D match to TRBD2 (6 bases). Germline V gene lookup returns CDR1 SGHRS and CDR2 YFSETQ. V gave up 4 bases and J gave up 1 base, with 15 bases separating them. The CDR3 has 16 amino acids.

The CDR3 region has the DNA TGTGCCAGCAGCTTGGGGACTAGCGGGAGGGATACGCAGTATTTT. Translated, it gives CASSLGTSGRDTQYF. This sequence joins TRBV21-1 and TRBJ2-3; the DNA was not used to check the table's D call, TRBD2. TRBV21-1 is noted as a pseudogene. The CDR3 runs 15 residues.

The chain joins TRBV19 to TRBJ2-7; 7 bases align to TRBD2. The junction had 4 bases not matched to a gene; V was cut back by 3 bases and J by 2 bases. There are 14 residues in the CDR3. Germline V gene sequence: CDR1 LNHDA, CDR2 SQIVND (reference sequence). The CDR3 is CASSISSGAYEQYF. The CDR3 coding sequence is TGTGCCAGTAGTATCTCTAGCGGAGCCTACGAGCAGTACTTC. Full variable domain (outside the CDR3, taken from reference TRBV19 and TRBJ2-7): DGGITQSPKYLFRKEGQNVTLSCEQNLNHDAMYWYRQDPGQGLRLIYYSQIVNDFQKGDIAEGYSVSREKKESFPLTVTSAQKNPTAFYLCASSISSGAYEQYFGPGTRLTVT.

The chain recombines TRBV29-1 with TRBJ1-3; 7 nucleotides align to TRBD1. The CDR3 contains 14 residues. With 4 bases clipped from V and 0 bases from J, the junction kept 3 bases outside the gene matches. Germline CDR1 and CDR2: SQVTM and ANQGSEA. The chain's CDR3 is CSVAGQTSGNTIYF. Here the CDR3 DNA reads TGCAGCGTTGCGGGACAGACCTCTGGAAACACCATATATTTT.

This chain connects TRBV2 to TRBJ2-5; maybe TRBD1 (6 bases). This CDR3 comprises 16 residues. Per germline, CDR1 SNHLY and CDR2 FYNNEI. V shed 2 bases and J shed 5 bases, with 18 bases lying between them. The CDR3 is CASSEWEEQGKETQYF. The DNA of the CDR3 is TGTGCCAGCAGTGAATGGGAAGAACAGGGCAAGGAGACCCAGTACTTC.

This chain links TRBV30 with TRBJ2-2, with 7 bases that match TRBD1. CDR1 and CDR2 (germline): GTSNPN, SVGIG (reference sequence). CDR3 size: 13 residues. V lost 5 bases to trimming and J lost 5 bases; unmatched junction nucleotides: 5. In DNA form, the CDR3 reads TGTGCCTGGTGGGGACAGACTACCGGGGAGCTGTTTTTT. This translates into CAWWGQTTGELFF. Variable domain in full (rest from reference TRBV30 and TRBJ2-2): SQTIHQWPATLVQPVGSPLSLECTVEGTSNPNLYWYRQAAGRGLQLLFYSVGIGQISSEVPQNLSASRPQDRQFILSSKKLLLSDSGFYLCAWWGQTTGELFFGEGSRLTVL.

V usage is TRBV5-8 and J usage is TRBJ2-1; TRBD2 agrees at 10 bases. V shed 0 bases and J 9 bases; nucleotides not matched to a gene: 6. Germline assignment: CDR1 SGHTS and CDR2 YDEGEE. The CDR3 runs to 15 residues. CDR3 residues: CASSLGLAGAVEQFF. In DNA, the CDR3 is TGTGCCAGCAGCTTGGGGCTAGCGGGAGCGGTTGAGCAGTTCTTC.

V gene TRBV10-3 combines with J gene TRBJ2-1; TRBD2 agrees at 13 bases. The CDR3 runs to 16 residues. CDR1 ENHRY and CDR2 SYGVKD come from the germline V gene. J gave up 5 bases and V 5 bases, and 6 bases lay outside the gene matches. Written as DNA, the CDR3 is TGTGCCATCAGTCCCGGGACTAGCGGGGCCAACAATGAGCAGTTCTTC. Residues: CAISPGTSGANNEQFF.

In this sample, this clone turned up a few times. The rearrangement joins TRBV29-1 to TRBJ1-5; D may be TRBD1 (5 bases). The CDR3 totals 13 residues. Germline V gene data show CDR1 as SQVTM and CDR2 as ANQGSEA. With 4 bases removed from V and 7 bases from J, the gap between germline ends came to 14 bases. The CDR3 bases are TGCAGCGTTGCTGGGACTGCAAAGCAGCCCCAGCATTTT. Its translation is CSVAGTAKQPQHF.

The chain recombines TRBV5-4 with TRBJ2-2, with 11 nucleotides matching TRBD2. Trimming took 7 bases from V and 4 from J; bases not matched to a gene: 9. Per the germline V gene, CDR1 is SGHNT and CDR2 is YYREEE (reference sequence). The CDR3 contains 16 residues. The DNA of the CDR3 is TGTGCCAGCCAAGCTAGCGGGAGGATGGGCACCGGGGAGCTGTTTTTT. Encoded protein: CASQASGRMGTGELFF.

For the CDR3, the DNA is TGTGCCAGCTCACCAAGGGACAGTCGCTTCTACGAGCAGTACTTC. Protein: CASSPRDSRFYEQYF. The V gene is TRBV18, the J gene TRBJ2-7; 7 nucleotides match TRBD1. The CDR3 runs to 15 residues. V trimming: 2 bases; J trimming: 3 bases; junction bases outside the gene matches: 7. CDR1 and CDR2 from the germline V gene are KGHSH and LQKENI.

The V and J genes are TRBV19 and TRBJ1-2, with a tentative D call TRBD1 (5 bases). CDR1 is LNHDA, CDR2 SQIVND, per germline (reference sequence). V dropped 8 bases and J dropped 3 bases, with 16 bases sitting between them. The CDR3 spans 14 residues. CDR3: CASLRDSAYYGYTF. The CDR3 DNA follows: TGTGCCAGTCTAAGGGACTCGGCTTACTATGGCTACACCTTC.

V and J are TRBV15 and TRBJ1-5; 9 bases agree with TRBD1. After removal of 6 bases from V and 5 bases from J, the junction contained 8 bases not matched to a gene. The CDR3 contains 15 residues. Germline CDR1 LNHNV, CDR2 YYDKDF (reference sequence). CDR3 coding DNA: TGTGCCACCAGTAAGGGACAGGGAATTGATCAGCCCCAGCATTTT. It yields the protein CATSKGQGIDQPQHF.

This clone was observed a few times. The gene calls are TRBV6-6 and TRBJ1-1; 7 nucleotides match TRBD1. The germline V gene has CDR1 MNHNY and CDR2 SVGAGI (reference sequence). J lost 6 bases, V lost 1 base, and 5 bases had no gene match. This CDR3 contains 14 residues. CDR3 sequence (DNA): TGTGCCAGCAGTTACTTCGGGACAGAGGCTGAAGCTTTCTTT. It is translated as CASSYFGTEAEAFF.

This chain joins TRBV13 and TRBJ2-7; TRBD2 matches 12 bases. The CDR3 has 16 residues. The trim removed 2 bases at V and 0 bases at J, leaving 2 bases unmatched. Germline lookup yields CDR1 PRHDT and CDR2 FYEKMQ (reference sequence). This CDR3 is CASSLTSGRFSYEQYF. In DNA, the CDR3 is TGTGCCAGCAGCTTAACTAGCGGGAGGTTCTCCTACGAGCAGTACTTC.

The gene calls are TRBV30 and TRBJ2-7; tentative D call: TRBD2 (6 bases). There are 15 residues in the CDR3. Germline V gene data show CDR1 as GTSNPN and CDR2 as SVGIG (reference sequence). V was cut by 1 base and J by 3 bases, with 16 bases left in between. The CDR3 sequence is CAWSARHRLVYEQYF. The CDR3 nucleotides read TGTGCCTGGAGTGCTCGGCATCGACTAGTCTACGAGCAGTACTTC.

The chain employs TRBV18 and TRBJ2-7, with D perhaps matching TRBD2 (6 bases). V was pared by 1 base and J by 2 bases, with 18 bases between. Germline V gene data show CDR1 as KGHSH and CDR2 as LQKENI. The CDR3 sequence is 17 residues long. CDR3 sequence: CASSPQLGTPNPYEQYF. The CDR3 DNA sequence: TGTGCCAGCTCACCACAGTTGGGGACTCCAAATCCCTACGAGCAGTACTTC.

The V gene is TRBV6-6, the J gene TRBJ1-1; TRBD1 agrees at 7 bases. V was pared by 6 bases and J by 1 base, with 11 bases of the junction left unmatched. The CDR3 loop spans 16 amino acids. Germline loops: CDR1 MNHNY, CDR2 SVGAGI (reference sequence). The CDR3 DNA follows: TGTGCCAGCAGCGCCCGACAGGGACTAGGGAACACTGAAGCTTTCTTT. Its protein is CASSARQGLGNTEAFF.

This sequence joins TRBV6-1 and TRBJ2-4; D unclear. Germline V gene lookup returns CDR1 MNHNS and CDR2 SASEGT. V dropped 8 bases and J dropped 8 bases, with 10 bases sitting between them. The CDR3 extends over 11 amino acids. In nucleotides, the CDR3 is TGTGCCAGCCGACGGAGAGACATTCAGTACTTC. Translated: CASRRRDIQYF.

This clone was seen only a few times. The chain is built from TRBV4-1 and TRBJ1-2, with 7 bases aligning to TRBD1. There are 15 residues in the CDR3. The trim removed 1 base at V and 2 bases at J, leaving 4 bases unmatched. Germline loops: CDR1 MGHRA, CDR2 YSYEKL. The CDR3 sequence is CASSQVEGANYGYTF. CDR3 DNA: TGCGCCAGCAGCCAAGTCGAGGGGGCGAACTATGGCTACACCTTC.

This clone has only a few counts. The chain is built from TRBV27 and TRBJ1-6, with TRBD1 matching 8 bases. CDR1 MNHEY and CDR2 SMNVEV come from the germline V gene (reference sequence). The CDR3 runs to 16 residues. V trimming: 0 bases; J trimming: 2 bases; junction bases outside the gene matches: 0. This CDR3 reads CASSLSGQAYNSPLHF. CDR3 sequence (DNA): TGTGCCAGCAGTTTATCGGGACAGGCCTATAATTCACCCCTCCACTTT.